The subject of this entry is one T cell receptor beta chain. The use of a sample-barcoded 5' primer and a J-beta primer mix characterized a second PCR of roughly 6 to 11 cycles. TCRdb reprocessed the 5' RACE reads with MiXCR, giving one entry per CDR3 protein. The sample has 800,000 to 1,300,000 distinct CDR3 sequences, approximately 25% seen once. This entry comes from a study of blood T cells in healthy people across ages. The CDR3 covers 14 residues. Trimming cost V 1 base and J 2 bases, with 9 bases left between them. Per germline, CDR1 LGHDT and CDR2 YNNKEL (reference sequence). The same sample was also studied in work on T cells of mothers and their children. Turning to that study: Material was donated by three healthy Caucasian mothers and their six children.

Sequencing input: blood. V is TRBV3-1 and J is TRBJ2-7; possibly TRBD2 for D (5 bases). The clonotype originates from a girl aged 2 to 9 in good health. CDR3 in amino acids: CASSQGTYAYEQYF. Here the CDR3 DNA reads TGTGCCAGCAGCCAAGGGACTTACGCCTACGAGCAGTACTTC.